The entry below gives a single TCR beta chain sequence along with its context. This clonotype has ten or more counts. The antigen it recognizes is unknown. No base-level quality is on record; no much larger clone is a single base apart. This sample was included in a study of T-cell memory formation after mild COVID-19 (dated by TCRdb to about 2021). About the study as a whole: TCR sequence clusters from the two donors were largely donor specific. In a couple of donors, T-cell clones that expanded and contracted after mild COVID-19 were followed by sequencing TCRalpha and TCRbeta repertoires longitudinally. The cohort comprised two young, previously healthy adult volunteers, one female and one male.

PBMCs were isolated by Ficoll-Paque density gradient centrifugation. Here is what the overall study found, with its caveats: The study covered only two mild cases, and larger cohorts including severe cases with pre-infection samples were considered necessary. Clones that contracted from day 15 to 85 showed balanced CD4/CD8 phenotypes, whereas a second wave of clones that expanded from day 15 to 37 leaned towards CD4+. SARS-CoV-2 specificity of the second-wave clones peaking on day 37 was not confirmed. Some responding clones were found in pre-infection memory, which suggests that pre-existing cross-reactive memory T cells took part in the SARS-CoV-2 response. Contracting CD4+ clones were found mainly in CM and EM memory subsets, while CD8+ clones were enriched in EMRA.

The reads were generated on an Illumina NovaSeq 6000. TCRalpha and TCRbeta cDNA libraries were built by 5'RACE with constant-segment primers, adding sample barcodes and unique molecular identifiers. RNA was extracted from every sample with Trizol reagent. The libraries were amplified in two PCR steps, and the second step added a second sample barcode and Illumina TruSeq adapters. The libraries were sequenced on an Illumina NovaSeq using 2 x 150 bp paired-end reads. The published analysis was carried out like this. Reads were demultiplexed and collapsed into UMI-guided consensus sequences with migec v1.2.7. Using mixcr v2.1.11, UMI consensuses were aligned to TRA and TRB V and J templates and then assembled into clonotypes. A clonotype was counted as expanded or contracted only when both edgeR and NoisET called the clonotype significant, with the noise models trained on biological replicates. For edgeR calls, the thresholds were a false discovery rate-adjusted p below 0.01 and a log2 fold-change of 1. PCA with hierarchical clustering of max-normalized trajectories of the 1000 most abundant clonotypes was used as exploratory dynamics analysis. The CD4 or CD8 phenotype of responding clones was assigned using the separately sequenced CD4+ and CD8+ repertoires. The public reads were reanalyzed by TCRdb: fastp trimming at Q25, MiXCR alignment, in-frame beta chains only. A single entry per CDR3 protein holds the most common genes and DNA from its merged rows. In this record, the V and J calls reflect TCRdb's handling and not the investigators' own analysis. This sample lists 150,000 to 200,000 distinct CDR3 sequences; roughly 12% were detected once. The ten largest clones add up to roughly 3.8% of the sample.

Measured from the cysteine to the phenylalanine, the CDR3 is 14 residues long. Only the CDR3 portion is preserved as DNA: 42 bases, with reading frame beginning at the first base. Based on the germline V gene (reference sequence), the CDR1 and CDR2 sequences are DFQATT and SNEGSKA. The V end loses 2 bases and the J end loses 1 base, and a stretch of 11 bases separates them. The sequence joins TRBV20-1 to TRBJ2-5; matching of 6 bases hints at TRBD1 as the D gene. The TCR originated in a man aged 18-30 years who had mild COVID-19 (a few samples of this study predate the infection). The sample titles of this study are shuffled in the database, so cell type and time point are left out; the donor was told from shared clones. The sequenced material came from PBMCs or a T cell subset sorted from them (not recorded which). Here the CDR3 is given as CSARSGAPQETQYF. The nucleotide sequence reads as follows: TGCAGTGCTAGATCAGGGGCCCCCCAAGAGACCCAGTACTTC.